The 10 T cell receptor beta chains given below trace back to one sample, sequenced in a study of shared clonotypes between healthy human individuals. Clones were read by immunoSEQ multiplex PCR, and TCRdb kept only the in-frame ones, dropping some. The sample lists more than 450,000 clones, 79% occurring once. Material: PBMCs. Receptors were obtained from a woman aged 40 to 49 in good health. Some clones in this sample may be carry-over from other donors' samples.

This chain connects TRBV30 to TRBJ2-5; the D gene is possibly TRBD2 (5 bases). Germline-derived CDR1 and CDR2 are GTSNPN and SVGIG (reference sequence). This CDR3 region has 14 residues. Trimming pared 7 bases from V and 5 bases from J, leaving 20 bases between. CDR3 nucleotides: TGTGCCTCTCCCCAAAGCGGACGTCCTGAGACCCAGTACTTC. Translated: CASPQSGRPETQYF.

V usage is TRBV19 and J usage is TRBJ2-1, with no clear D. V lost 11 bases and J 4 bases, leaving 18 bases between the germline ends. The germline V gene has CDR1 LNHDA and CDR2 SQIVND (reference sequence). CDR3 size: 14 residues. As DNA, the CDR3 is TGTGCCCAGTGGTGGTCGGCGAGGTACAATGAGCAGTTCTTC. This encodes CAQWWSARYNEQFF.

The chain employs TRBV5-1 and TRBJ1-2, with TRBD1 identical over 9 bases. The germline CDR1 and CDR2 sequences are SGHRS and YFSETQ. After removal of 6 bases from V and 4 bases from J, the junction contained 13 bases not matched to a gene. The CDR3 sequence is 16 residues long. CDR3: CASMSGTGSSSYGYTF. The CDR3, as DNA: TGCGCCAGCATGTCCGGGACAGGGTCTTCTAGCTATGGCTACACCTTC.

V is TRBV6-5 and J is TRBJ2-7; TRBD2 matches 9 bases. Germline V gene lookup returns CDR1 MNHEY and CDR2 SVGAGI. V gave up 0 bases and J gave up 4 bases; unmatched junction bases: 4. The CDR3 covers 15 residues. The CDR3 loop reads CASSYSGLALYEQYF. As DNA, the CDR3 is TGTGCCAGCAGTTACTCAGGACTAGCGCTTTACGAGCAGTACTTC.

This chain joins TRBV5-1 and TRBJ1-4; D unresolved. Trimming cost V 7 bases and J 0 bases, with 13 bases left between them. The CDR3 covers 15 residues. The germline V gene encodes CDR1 SGHRS and CDR2 YFSETQ. The CDR3 coding sequence is TGCGCCAGCGCTGAGGGCACCGCAACTAATGAAAAACTGTTTTTT. Protein sequence: CASAEGTATNEKLFF.

The V gene is TRBV15, the J gene TRBJ2-5; the D is unclear. The length of the CDR3 is 14 residues. Germline V gene data show CDR1 as LNHNV and CDR2 as YYDKDF (reference sequence). Trimming left V 1 base short and J 5 bases short, with 11 bases between. The CDR3 DNA is TGTGCCACCAGCAGAGGGCATCTGTCGGAGACCCAGTACTTC. Translation: CATSRGHLSETQYF.

The chain recombines TRBV30 with TRBJ1-1, with D hard to call. The CDR3 is made up of 11 amino acids. Trimming pared 4 bases from V and 3 bases from J, leaving 6 bases between. Germline V gene sequence: CDR1 GTSNPN, CDR2 SVGIG (reference sequence). CDR3 region: CAWIPHTEAFF. In nucleotides, the CDR3 is TGTGCCTGGATTCCCCACACTGAAGCTTTCTTT.

To note about this clone: It differs at one base from a far larger clone, so likely a read error. The V and J genes are TRBV7-8 and TRBJ1-3, with D tentatively TRBD1 (6 bases). The CDR3 is made up of 14 amino acids. Per germline, CDR1 SGHVS and CDR2 FQNEAQ. CDR3 loop: CASSTRLVKGELHF. The DNA of the CDR3 is TGTGCCAGCAGCACGAGATTAGTAAAGGGGGAGTTACATTTT.

The chain joins TRBV7-6 to TRBJ2-1; the match to TRBD2 covers 9 bases. The CDR3 covers 17 residues. Germline assignment: CDR1 SGHVS and CDR2 FNYEAQ. V gave up 1 base and J gave up 1 base; unmatched junction bases: 5. The CDR3 is CASSLGGGRESYNEQFF. The DNA for the CDR3 is TGTGCCAGCAGCTTAGGAGGCGGGAGGGAGTCCTACAATGAGCAGTTCTTC.

The V gene is TRBV9, the J gene TRBJ2-1, with no clear D. The CDR3 extends over 14 amino acids. Trimming pared 0 bases from V and 6 bases from J, leaving 10 bases between. Germline-derived CDR1 and CDR2 are SGDLS and YYNGEE. The CDR3 bases are TGTGCCAGCAGCGTAGTTAGCACCGGCAATGAGCAGTTCTTC. Its protein product is CASSVVSTGNEQFF.